This TCR beta chain was captured by sequencing in a study of T cell responses to AZD1222 COVID-19 vaccine. Regarding the study as a whole: Most donors were white British, females outnumbered males, and clonal diversity was possibly underestimated.

As for this clone: Its antigen remains unknown.

Using immunoSEQ multiplex PCR, the repertoire was profiled, and TCRdb retains in-frame clones only, with some absent. The sample lists 100,000 to 150,000 clones, about nine tenths occurring once. With 0 bases clipped from V and 4 bases from J, the junction kept 15 bases outside the gene matches. The CDR3 contains 19 residues. Per the germline V gene, CDR1 is LGHDT and CDR2 is YNNKEL (reference sequence). Specimen: peripheral blood, collected on day 0 of AZD1222 vaccination. The TCR comes from an adult in good health. The rearrangement joins TRBV3-1 (or the pseudogene TRBV3-2) to TRBJ1-2; 9 nucleotides align to TRBD1. CDR3 residues: CASSQDRGQGFGFGYGYTF. In nucleotides, the CDR3 is TGTGCCAGCAGCCAAGATCGAGGACAGGGGTTTGGATTCGGCTATGGCTACACCTTC.